This TCR beta chain derives from a study of pediatric ulcerative colitis. General study points: Compared with controls, ulcerative colitis showed greater blood-rectum clone sharing. No controls had the two rectal clonotypes shared by ulcerative colitis patients.

Measured with immunoSEQ multiplex PCR; TCRdb has only the in-frame clones, and not every one. The table includes 30,000 or so clones, roughly three quarters detected once. One to two pinch biopsies were taken from the rectum during colonoscopy. Per germline, CDR1 SGHNT and CDR2 YENEEA. V lost 1 base to trimming and J lost 2 bases, with 12 bases between them. The CDR3 totals 15 residues. Turning to this clone: Its target is not known.

Sequencing input: gut tissue. The clonotype was recovered from a boy younger than 18 with mild ulcerative colitis. This chain uses TRBV11-3 with TRBJ2-7; D might be TRBD1 or TRBD2, each matching 5 bases. CDR3 protein: CASSLGVGEPYEQYF. CDR3 DNA: TGTGCCAGCAGCTTAGGAGTGGGGGAACCCTACGAGCAGTACTTC.